The source of this T cell receptor (beta chain) is a study of T cell repertoires in urothelial bladder cancer. TCRdb keeps only in-frame clones here, not all; method: immunoSEQ multiplex PCR. The data contain some 2,500 clones, about 71% of them singletons. The V and J ends lost 2 bases and 7 bases, in that order; junction bases with no gene match: 4. The CDR3 has 13 amino acids. Germline V gene sequence: CDR1 MNHNS, CDR2 SASEGT. The V gene is TRBV6-1, the J gene TRBJ1-1; 7 positions match TRBD1. Sequencing was carried out using bladder tissue. The sequence derives from a human donor with a benign inflammatory bladder lesion. The CDR3 DNA reads TGTGCCAGCAGTGAAAGGGGGCAGGGTGAAGCTTTCTTT. Translation gives CASSERGQGEAFF.